The entry that follows covers one TCR beta chain sequence. Its antigen is not yet known. Base qualities are missing; no much larger clone stands one base away. This sample stems from a study of cytomegalovirus exposure and HLA in healthy donors (dated by TCRdb to 2016 to 2017). Describing the broader study: According to a later analysis, the roughly 120 validation repertoires were produced on the same platform as the roughly 600 repertoires of the first cohort. The study aimed to test whether cataloging public T cell receptors could reveal signatures of past pathogen exposure. A separate validation cohort of about 110 different subjects was used in addition to the approximately 610-subject first cohort. To predict cytomegalovirus infection status, the study brought together high-throughput TCR immunosequencing, statistical association of individual TCRs with disease status, and machine learning.

Libraries came from the immunoSEQ multiplex PCR assay. The paper's processing steps were these. A statistical classification framework was built for diagnosing cytomegalovirus status from the catalog of TCR beta chain sequences. What TCRdb holds here is the immuneACCESS table cut down to in-frame rearrangements. Part of the clones is not present; checked against another copy, under half of the missing clones reflect an unresolved V gene, and the others are unexplained. V and J calls plus clone size are reproduced from that table; the DNA served to infer D and trimming. Recorded for this sample are about 220,000 clones; approximately 87% of them occurred a single time. Of the sample, 2% to 3% is held by the ten largest clones. The donors were included in the validation cohort of roughly 130 subjects, a group kept apart from the 666-subject first cohort. From the germline V gene (reference sequence), CDR1 is SEHNR and CDR2 is FQNEAQ. From its cysteine to its phenylalanine, the CDR3 spans 12 amino acids. Of the read, only the CDR3 DNA is kept; its 36 bases are in frame from base 1. V loses 11 bases at its end and J loses 9 bases; junction bases beyond the gene matches: 9.

Results the study describes overall, beyond this receptor: A later analysis lacked HLA typing for the validation cohort, so it scored co-occurrence in that cohort across all 120 or so repertoires. In vitro tests confirmed that a few of the cytomegalovirus-associated TCR beta chains recognize cytomegalovirus antigens. In a later analysis, TCRs clustered in the first cohort were found to also tend to co-occur in the 110 or so validation repertoires, with 90% to 95% of cluster scores above 0. A total of some 180 TCR beta chains were listed by the study as associated with cytomegalovirus. Cytomegalovirus status was reported to be diagnosed by the classifier with high specificity and sensitivity in both the original and validation cohorts. Most TCR sequences were seen in very few donors, while some public TCRs were found in many individuals. According to the authors, the approach could potentially be generalized to other disease states and immunological phenotypes.

The receptor was isolated from a man aged 18 to 29 in good health and CMV-seronegative. The receptor chain draws on TRBV7-9 and TRBJ2-1; TRBD1 matches 8 bases in the middle. The sequencing sample was made of PBMCs. The DNA sequence is as follows: TGTGCCTCAAACCGGGACAGGATTGAGCAGTTCTTC. Translated, this gives CASNRDRIEQFF.